A single sample is the source of the 9 T cell receptor beta chains below, sequenced in a study of PD-L1 blockade in urothelial cancer. Time point indicated: peripheral blood 6 weeks after treatment start. Libraries were prepared by immunoSEQ multiplex PCR; TCRdb keeps only in-frame clonotypes and omits some of them. Among around 38,000 clones listed, 75% to 90% were seen once. Sequenced here: PBMCs, sampled around atezolizumab (anti-PD-L1) treatment. Receptors originate from a man aged 60 to 69 with urothelial cancer.

The chain has TRBV15 and TRBJ2-3; D unresolved. V dropped 0 bases and J dropped 4 bases, with 8 bases sitting between them. CDR1 is LNHNV, CDR2 YYDKDF, per germline (reference sequence). The CDR3 contains 14 residues. The CDR3 bases are TGTGCCACCAGCAGAGACCCCAGCGCAGATACGCAGTATTTT. Translated, it gives CATSRDPSADTQYF.

V gene TRBV5-5 combines with J gene TRBJ2-3, with D uncertain. The CDR3 spans 16 residues. The V end lost 0 bases, the J end lost 0 bases, and 11 bases lay between the germline ends. Germline V CDR1 and CDR2: SGHKS, YYEKEE (reference sequence). DNA for the CDR3: TGTGCCAGCAGCTTGGCCGGAGTAACTAGCACAGATACGCAGTATTTT. Encoded protein: CASSLAGVTSTDTQYF.

Here the CDR3 reads CASSENPLSNEQFF. CDR3 nucleotide sequence: TGTGCCAGCAGTGAGAATCCCCTGAGCAATGAGCAGTTCTTC. This sequence joins TRBV6-1 and TRBJ2-1; D gene unclear. CDR3 length: 14 amino acids. Between the trimmed V and J ends, which lost 3 bases and 6 bases, there was a span of 12 bases. In germline, CDR1 is MNHNS, CDR2 SASEGT.

The CDR3 DNA reads as TGTGCCAGCAGAGTGCCAGACTCTAACTATGGCTACACCTTC. Translated: CASRVPDSNYGYTF. This rearrangement joins TRBV11-2 to TRBJ1-2; D gene unclear. This CDR3 is built from 14 residues. V dropped 6 bases and J dropped 0 bases, with 11 bases sitting between them. CDR1 is SGHAT and CDR2 is FQNNGV in the germline V gene. Using reference TRBV11-2 and TRBJ1-2 for the parts outside the CDR3, the full variable domain is EAGVAQSPRYKIIEKRQSVAFWCNPISGHATLYWYQQILGQGPKLLIQFQNNGVVDDSQLPKDRFSAERLKGVDSTLKIQPAKLEDSAVYLCASRVPDSNYGYTFGSGTRLTVV.

The chain links TRBV5-6 to TRBJ2-1, with D hard to call. Trimming took 0 bases from V and 6 from J, leaving 10 bases between them. The CDR3 covers 14 residues. CDR1 is SGHDT and CDR2 is YYEEEE in the germline V gene. The CDR3 nucleotides read TGTGCCAGCAGCTTGGGTTTTGAGGCCAATGAGCAGTTCTTC. Its protein is CASSLGFEANEQFF.

The V call is TRBV18, the J call TRBJ1-3; D is undetermined. V was trimmed by 1 base and J by 4 bases, leaving 8 bases between them. This CDR3 has 14 residues. The germline gives CDR1 KGHSH, CDR2 LQKENI. Here the CDR3 reads CASSPQGDGNTIYF. The CDR3, as DNA: TGTGCCAGCTCACCACAGGGAGACGGAAACACCATATATTTT.

The chain is built from TRBV4-2 and TRBJ1-3, with D unclear. This CDR3 is built from 15 residues. CDR1 and CDR2 (germline): LGHNA, YNFKEQ. V shed 2 bases and J shed 0 bases, with 8 bases lying between them. The CDR3 is CASSQTTSSGNTIYF. CDR3 DNA sequence: TGTGCCAGCAGCCAAACTACAAGCTCTGGAAACACCATATATTTT.

Comments on this clone: A much larger clone lies one base from this, so it may be a read error. The genes are TRBV6-1 and TRBJ2-7; perhaps TRBD1 as D (6 bases). Looked up from germline, CDR1 is MNHNS and CDR2 is SASEGT. Trimming removed 6 bases from V and 1 base from J, with 10 bases in between. The CDR3 has 13 amino acids. The CDR3 DNA sequence: TGTGCCAGCAGCCAGGACAGTTCCTACGAGCAGTACTTC. The encoded protein is CASSQDSSYEQYF.

This chain links TRBV7-6 with TRBJ1-1; D is unresolved. Germline CDR1 and CDR2: SGHVS and FNYEAQ. This CDR3 spans 12 amino acids. Trimming took off 5 bases at V and 3 bases at J, with 7 bases between the two ends. The CDR3 nucleotides read TGTGCCAGCAGCCGTCGGGACACTGAAGCTTTCTTT. Residues: CASSRRDTEAFF.